This TCR beta chain is from a study of cytomegalovirus exposure and HLA in healthy donors. Whole-study findings and limits: An Asian-associated ancestry cluster reportedly showed fewer N-insertions than the approximately 630-donor mean in a later analysis. Presence/absence analyses rested on an assumption that sequencing depth was roughly uniform across donors.

As regards this clone: Its antigen is unknown.

Germline-derived CDR1 and CDR2 are MNHNS and SASEGT. J was trimmed by 5 bases and V by 8 bases; bases with no gene match: 8. CDR3 length: 14 residues. The PCR contained 60 Vbeta and 13 Jbeta primers. Data came from immunoSEQ multiplex PCR; TCRdb stores just in-frame clones and leaves some out. The table records about 120,000 clones, 81% of them present only once. Each of the donors was a healthy bone marrow donor. The sequencing input was PBMCs. V usage is TRBV6-1 and J usage is TRBJ2-7, with 11 bases lining up with TRBD2. The sequence came from a woman between 40 and 50 years old in good health and CMV-seronegative. Here the CDR3 reads CASFSSGRMNEQYF. Written as DNA, the CDR3 is TGTGCCAGCTTCTCTAGCGGGAGGATGAACGAGCAGTACTTC.